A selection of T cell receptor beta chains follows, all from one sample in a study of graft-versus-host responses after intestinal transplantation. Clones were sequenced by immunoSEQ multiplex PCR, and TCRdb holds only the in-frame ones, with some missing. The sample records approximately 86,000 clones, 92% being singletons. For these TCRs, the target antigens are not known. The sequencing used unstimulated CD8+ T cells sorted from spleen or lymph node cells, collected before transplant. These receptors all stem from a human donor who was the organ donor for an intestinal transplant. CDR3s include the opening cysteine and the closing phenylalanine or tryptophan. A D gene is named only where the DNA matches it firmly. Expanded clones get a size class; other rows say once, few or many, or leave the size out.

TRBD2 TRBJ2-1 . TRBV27 CASSASGGRNEQFF TGTGCCAGCAGTGCTAGCGGGGGAAGAAATGAGCAGTTCTTC
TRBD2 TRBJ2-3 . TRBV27 CASAGGGQPSYSTDTQYF TGTGCCAGCGCGGGAGGGGGACAGCCTAGTTATAGCACAGATACGCAGTATTTT
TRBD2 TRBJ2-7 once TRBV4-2 CASSQEGLAGPYEQYF TGTGCCAGCAGCCAAGAGGGACTAGCGGGGCCCTACGAGCAGTACTTC
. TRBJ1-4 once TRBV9 CASSEEAVGGKLFF TGTGCCAGCAGCGAGGAAGCGGTTGGAGGGAAACTGTTTTTT
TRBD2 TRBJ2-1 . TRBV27 CASSLSGGGNNEQFF TGTGCCAGCAGTTTATCCGGGGGGGGCAACAATGAGCAGTTCTTC
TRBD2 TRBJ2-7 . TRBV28 CASSLGTSNEQYF TGTGCCAGCAGTCTTGGGACTAGTAACGAGCAGTACTTC
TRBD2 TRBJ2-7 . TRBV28 CASSFGLAGAYEQYF TGTGCCAGCAGTTTCGGCCTAGCGGGGGCCTACGAGCAGTACTTC
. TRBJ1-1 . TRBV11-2 CASSPMGSEAFF TGTGCCAGCAGTCCTATGGGCTCTGAAGCTTTCTTT
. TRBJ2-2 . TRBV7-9 CASSLGRLRGELFF TGTGCCAGCAGCTTAGGCCGACTCCGCGGGGAGCTGTTTTTT
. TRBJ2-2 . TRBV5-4 CASSLKGEGELFF TGTGCCAGCAGCTTGAAGGGGGAAGGGGAGCTGTTTTTT
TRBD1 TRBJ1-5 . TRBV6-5 CASGSTGSTGPQHF TGTGCCAGCGGATCGACAGGGTCCACGGGGCCCCAGCATTTT
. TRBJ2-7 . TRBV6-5 CAIKLAGSNEQYF TGTGCCATTAAGTTGGCGGGGTCCAACGAGCAGTACTTC
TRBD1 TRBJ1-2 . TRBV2 CARTPGGIASGYTF TGTGCCAGGACACCAGGGGGCATCGCTTCTGGCTACACCTTC
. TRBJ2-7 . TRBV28 CASSLQVSSYEQYF TGTGCCAGCAGTTTACAGGTATCCTCCTACGAGCAGTACTTC
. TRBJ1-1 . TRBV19 CASSINPGNTEAFF TGTGCCAGTAGTATCAATCCAGGGAACACTGAAGCTTTCTTT
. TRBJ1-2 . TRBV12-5 CASGLGTFYGYTF TGTGCTAGTGGTTTAGGGACATTTTATGGCTACACCTTC
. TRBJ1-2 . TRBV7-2 CASSLEWTAGDGYTF TGTGCCAGCAGCTTAGAGTGGACAGCAGGGGACGGCTACACCTTC
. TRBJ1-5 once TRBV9 CASSVGGNSNQPQHF TGTGCCAGCAGCGTCGGGGGAAATAGCAATCAGCCCCAGCATTTT
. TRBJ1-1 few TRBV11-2 CASAGYTEAFF TGTGCCAGCGCAGGGTACACTGAAGCTTTCTTT
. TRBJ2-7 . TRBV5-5 CASRSDGTYEQYF TGTGCCAGCAGATCGGACGGGACCTACGAGCAGTACTTC
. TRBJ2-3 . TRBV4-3 CASSDQHGKDTQYF TGCGCCAGCAGTGACCAGCACGGGAAGGATACGCAGTATTTT
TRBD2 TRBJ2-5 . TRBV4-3 CASSQGSGGGLQETQYF TGCGCCAGCAGCCAAGGAAGCGGCGGGGGGCTCCAAGAGACCCAGTACTTC
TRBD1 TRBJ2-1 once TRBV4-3 CASSQAGWTGIPNEQFF TGCGCCAGCAGCCAAGCCGGATGGACAGGGATTCCCAATGAGCAGTTCTTC
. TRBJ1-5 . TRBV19 CASTPPGSNQPQHF TGTGCCAGTACCCCCCCCGGTAGCAATCAGCCCCAGCATTTT
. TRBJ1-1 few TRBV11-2 CASSRREGEAFF TGTGCCAGCAGCCGTCGGGAGGGTGAAGCTTTCTTT
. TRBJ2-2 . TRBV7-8 CASSSFAGGPLNTGELFF TGTGCCAGCAGCTCCTTCGCCGGGGGGCCTCTCAACACCGGGGAGCTGTTTTTT
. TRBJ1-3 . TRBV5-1 CASSMTTGSGNTIYF TGCGCCAGCAGCATGACGACAGGCTCTGGAAACACCATATATTTT
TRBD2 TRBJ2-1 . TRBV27 CASSFIRLAIHNEQFF TGTGCCAGCAGTTTCATCAGACTAGCGATTCACAATGAGCAGTTCTTC
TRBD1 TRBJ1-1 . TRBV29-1 CSGGDGQGYTEAFF TGCAGCGGGGGAGACGGACAGGGATACACTGAAGCTTTCTTT
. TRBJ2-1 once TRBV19 CASSIGGGRYNEQFF TGTGCCAGTAGTATTGGGGGGGGCCGGTACAATGAGCAGTTCTTC
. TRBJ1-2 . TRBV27 CASSLRGTGYGYTF TGTGCCAGCAGTCTACGAGGAACAGGCTATGGCTACACCTTC
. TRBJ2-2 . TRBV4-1 CASSQEQGEGWKLFF TGCGCCAGCAGCCAAGAACAGGGTGAAGGTTGGAAGCTGTTTTTT
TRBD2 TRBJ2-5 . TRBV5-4 CASSLGGGRETQYF TGTGCCAGCAGCCTCGGGGGAGGGAGGGAGACCCAGTACTTC
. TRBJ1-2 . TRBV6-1 CASSEAGGGGYGYTF TGTGCCAGCAGTGAAGCTGGGGGCGGGGGTTATGGCTACACCTTC
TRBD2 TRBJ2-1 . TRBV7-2 CASSLSGVSYNEQFF TGTGCCAGCAGCCTAAGCGGGGTTTCCTACAATGAGCAGTTCTTC
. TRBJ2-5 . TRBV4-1 CASSPPGLKETQYF TGCGCCAGCAGCCCCCCGGGACTTAAAGAGACCCAGTACTTC
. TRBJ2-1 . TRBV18 CASSSEAGEQFF TGTGCCAGCTCATCCGAGGCGGGTGAGCAGTTCTTC
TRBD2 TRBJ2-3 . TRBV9 CASSVERDTDTQYF TGTGCCAGCAGCGTAGAGCGGGACACAGATACGCAGTATTTT
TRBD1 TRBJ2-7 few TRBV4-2 CASSQGTGLYEQYF TGTGCCAGCAGCCAAGGGACAGGGCTCTACGAGCAGTACTTC
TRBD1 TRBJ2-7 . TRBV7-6 CASSEQGDEQYF TGTGCCAGCAGCGAGCAGGGGGACGAGCAGTACTTC
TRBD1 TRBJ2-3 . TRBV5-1 CASSKGQGAMTDTQYF TGCGCCAGCAGCAAAGGACAGGGGGCGATGACAGATACGCAGTATTTT
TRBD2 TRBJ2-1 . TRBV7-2 CASSFSGGAYNEQFF TGTGCCAGCAGCTTTAGCGGGGGGGCCTACAATGAGCAGTTCTTC
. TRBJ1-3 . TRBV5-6 CASSSGSGNTIYF TGTGCCAGCAGCTCAGGGTCTGGAAACACCATATATTTT
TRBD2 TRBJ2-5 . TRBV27 CASSLSQWTSGGQETQYF TGTGCCAGCAGTTTATCCCAATGGACTAGCGGGGGGCAAGAGACCCAGTACTTC
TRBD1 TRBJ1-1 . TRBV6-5 CASSYVQGVYTEAFF TGTGCCAGCAGTTACGTGCAGGGGGTTTACACTGAAGCTTTCTTT
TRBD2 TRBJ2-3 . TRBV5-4 CASSLFSGEETQYF TGTGCCAGCAGCTTGTTTAGCGGGGAGGAGACGCAGTATTTT
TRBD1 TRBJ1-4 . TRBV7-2 CASSHTSSGTGDLFF TGTGCCAGCAGCCACACTTCGTCCGGGACAGGGGACCTGTTTTTT
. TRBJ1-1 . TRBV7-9 CASSRGTEAFF TGTGCCAGCAGTCGGGGCACTGAAGCTTTCTTT
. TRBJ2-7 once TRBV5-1 CASSWGGADSYEQYF TGCGCCAGCAGCTGGGGGGGGGCGGACTCCTACGAGCAGTACTTC
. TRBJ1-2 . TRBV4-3 CASSQESEPSRGYTF TGCGCCAGCAGCCAAGAATCCGAGCCTTCGCGGGGCTACACCTTC
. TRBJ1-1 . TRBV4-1 CASSHPQGSTEAFF TGCGCCAGCAGCCACCCACAGGGAAGCACTGAAGCTTTCTTT
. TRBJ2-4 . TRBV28 CASRGQETIAKNIQYF TGTGCCAGCAGGGGACAAGAAACGATAGCCAAAAACATTCAGTACTTC
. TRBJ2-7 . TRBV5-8 CASGTPTYEQYF TGTGCGTCAGGGACTCCGACCTACGAGCAGTACTTC
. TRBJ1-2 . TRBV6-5 CASSYQGGYTF TGTGCCAGCAGTTACCAGGGTGGCTACACCTTC
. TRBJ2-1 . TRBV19 CASSMGVYNEQFF TGTGCCAGTAGTATGGGAGTTTACAATGAGCAGTTCTTC
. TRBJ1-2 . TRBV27 CASSHGPYGYTF TGTGCCAGCAGCCATGGGCCCTATGGCTACACCTTC